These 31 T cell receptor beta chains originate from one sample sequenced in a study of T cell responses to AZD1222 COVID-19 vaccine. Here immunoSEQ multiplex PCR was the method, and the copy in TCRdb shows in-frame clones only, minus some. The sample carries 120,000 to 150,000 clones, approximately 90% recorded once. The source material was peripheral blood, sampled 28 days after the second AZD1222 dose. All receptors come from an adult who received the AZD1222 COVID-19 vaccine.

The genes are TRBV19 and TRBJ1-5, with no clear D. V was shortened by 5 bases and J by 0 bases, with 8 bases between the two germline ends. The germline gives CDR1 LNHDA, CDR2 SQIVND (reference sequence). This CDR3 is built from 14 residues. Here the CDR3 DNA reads TGTGCCAGTAGTTTACCCGTTAGCAATCAGCCCCAGCATTTT. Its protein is CASSLPVSNQPQHF.

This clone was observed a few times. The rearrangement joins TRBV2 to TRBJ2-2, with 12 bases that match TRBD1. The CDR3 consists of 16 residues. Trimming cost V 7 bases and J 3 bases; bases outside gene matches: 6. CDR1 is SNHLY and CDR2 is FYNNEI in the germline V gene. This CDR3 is CASKGDRGLHTGELFF. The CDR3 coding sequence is TGTGCCAGCAAAGGGGACAGGGGGCTTCACACCGGGGAGCTGTTTTTT.

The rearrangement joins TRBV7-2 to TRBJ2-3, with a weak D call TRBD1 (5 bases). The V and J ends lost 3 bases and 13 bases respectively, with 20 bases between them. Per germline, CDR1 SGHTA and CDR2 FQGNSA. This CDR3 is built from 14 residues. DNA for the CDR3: TGTGCCAGCAGCTTTCGCCCGGCGGACACTGGAAAGTATTTT. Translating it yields CASSFRPADTGKYF.

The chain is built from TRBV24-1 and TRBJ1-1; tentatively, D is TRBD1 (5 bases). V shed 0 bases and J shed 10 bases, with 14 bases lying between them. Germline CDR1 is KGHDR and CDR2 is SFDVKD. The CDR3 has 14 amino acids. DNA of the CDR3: TGTGCCACCAGTGATTTGAGGCAGGGAGGACCAGCTTTCTTT. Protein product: CATSDLRQGGPAFF.

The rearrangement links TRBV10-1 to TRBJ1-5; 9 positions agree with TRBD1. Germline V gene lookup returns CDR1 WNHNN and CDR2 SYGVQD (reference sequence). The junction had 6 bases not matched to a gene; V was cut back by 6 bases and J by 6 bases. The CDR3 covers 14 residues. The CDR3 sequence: CASSGDRGGQPQHF. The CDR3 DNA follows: TGCGCCAGCAGCGGTGACAGGGGGGGTCAGCCCCAGCATTTT.

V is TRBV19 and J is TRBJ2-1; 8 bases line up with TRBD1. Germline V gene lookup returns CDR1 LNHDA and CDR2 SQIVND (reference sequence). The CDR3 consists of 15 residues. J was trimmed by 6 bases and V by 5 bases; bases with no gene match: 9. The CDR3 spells CASSQDRGVLNEQFF. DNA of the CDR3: TGTGCCAGTAGTCAAGACAGGGGCGTCCTCAATGAGCAGTTCTTC.

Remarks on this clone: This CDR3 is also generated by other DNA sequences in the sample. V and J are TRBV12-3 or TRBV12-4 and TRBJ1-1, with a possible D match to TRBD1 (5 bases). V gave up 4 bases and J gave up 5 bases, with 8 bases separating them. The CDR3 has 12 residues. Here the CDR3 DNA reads TGTGCCAGCAGTTCAAGGGGAACTGAAGCTTTCTTT. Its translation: CASSSRGTEAFF.

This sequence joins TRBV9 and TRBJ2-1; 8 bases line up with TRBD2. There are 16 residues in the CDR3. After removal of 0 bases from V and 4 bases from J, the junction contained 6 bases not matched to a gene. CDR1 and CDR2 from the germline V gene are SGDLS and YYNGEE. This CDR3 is CASSVAGGGQYNEQFF. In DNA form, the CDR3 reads TGTGCCAGCAGCGTAGCGGGGGGGGGCCAGTACAATGAGCAGTTCTTC.

CDR3 DNA: TGTGCCAGCAGTTCCATCCGTTGGGACAGCTTCCAAGAGACCCAGTACTTC. Protein: CASSSIRWDSFQETQYF. J is TRBJ2-5 and V is TRBV28, with 7 bases identical to TRBD1. After removal of 4 bases from V and 1 base from J, the junction contained 12 bases not matched to a gene. This CDR3 contains 17 residues. CDR1 MDHEN and CDR2 SYDVKM come from the germline V gene.

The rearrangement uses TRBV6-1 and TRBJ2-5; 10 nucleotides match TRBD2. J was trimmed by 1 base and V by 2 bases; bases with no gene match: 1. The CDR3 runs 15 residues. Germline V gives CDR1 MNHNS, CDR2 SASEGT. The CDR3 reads CASSELAGVQETQYF. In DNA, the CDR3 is TGTGCCAGCAGTGAACTAGCGGGGGTCCAAGAGACCCAGTACTTC.

CDR3 amino acids: CASSLQRGSYNEQFF. In DNA, the CDR3 is TGTGCCAGCAGCCTTCAGCGCGGGTCCTACAATGAGCAGTTCTTC. This sequence joins TRBV7-2 and TRBJ2-1; perhaps TRBD2 as D (5 bases). Trimming pared 5 bases from V and 1 base from J, leaving 12 bases between. Germline values: CDR1 SGHTA, CDR2 FQGNSA. The CDR3 runs 15 residues. The whole variable domain, filled in from reference TRBV7-2 and TRBJ2-1, reads GAGVSQSPSNKVTEKGKDVELRCDPISGHTALYWYRQSLGQGLEFLIYFQGNSAPDKSGLPSDRFSAERTGGSVSTLTIQRTQQEDSAVYLCASSLQRGSYNEQFFGPGTRLTVL.

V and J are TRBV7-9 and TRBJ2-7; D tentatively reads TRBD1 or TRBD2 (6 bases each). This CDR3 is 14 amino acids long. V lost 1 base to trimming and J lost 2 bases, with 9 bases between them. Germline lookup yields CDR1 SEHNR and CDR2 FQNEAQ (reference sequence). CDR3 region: CASSLVGGTYEQYF. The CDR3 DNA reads TGTGCCAGCAGCTTAGTAGGGGGGACCTACGAGCAGTACTTC.

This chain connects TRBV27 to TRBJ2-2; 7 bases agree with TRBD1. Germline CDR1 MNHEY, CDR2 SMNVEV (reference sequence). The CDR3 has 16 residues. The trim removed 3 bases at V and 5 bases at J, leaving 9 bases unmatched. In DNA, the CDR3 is TGTGCCAGCAGTTTTCCCCCGGGACAGCCTACCGGGGAGCTGTTTTTT. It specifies CASSFPPGQPTGELFF.

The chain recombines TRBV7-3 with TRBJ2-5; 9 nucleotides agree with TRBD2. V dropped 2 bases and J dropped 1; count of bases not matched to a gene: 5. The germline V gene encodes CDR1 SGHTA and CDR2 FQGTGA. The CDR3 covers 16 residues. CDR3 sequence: CASSLGVAGAQETQYF. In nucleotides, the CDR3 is TGTGCCAGCAGCTTAGGAGTAGCGGGAGCCCAAGAGACCCAGTACTTC.

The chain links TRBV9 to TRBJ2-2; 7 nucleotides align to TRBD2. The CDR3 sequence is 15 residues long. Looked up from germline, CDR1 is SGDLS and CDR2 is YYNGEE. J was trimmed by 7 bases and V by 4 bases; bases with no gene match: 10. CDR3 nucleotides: TGTGCCAGCAGCCTTGGGACTACCCTAAGCGGGGAGCTGTTTTTT. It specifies CASSLGTTLSGELFF.

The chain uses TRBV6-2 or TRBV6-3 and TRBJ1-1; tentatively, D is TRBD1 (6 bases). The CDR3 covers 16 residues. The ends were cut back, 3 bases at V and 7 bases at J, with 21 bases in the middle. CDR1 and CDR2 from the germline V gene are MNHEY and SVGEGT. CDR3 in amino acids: CASSYAEGEKKYEAFF. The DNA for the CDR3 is TGTGCCAGCAGTTATGCGGAGGGGGAGAAAAAGTATGAAGCTTTCTTT.

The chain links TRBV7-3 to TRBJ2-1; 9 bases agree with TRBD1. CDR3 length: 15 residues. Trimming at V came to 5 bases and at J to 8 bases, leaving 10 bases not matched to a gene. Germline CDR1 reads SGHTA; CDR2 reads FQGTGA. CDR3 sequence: CASSRTGTGNHEQFF. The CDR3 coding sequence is TGTGCCAGCAGCAGGACCGGGACAGGGAACCATGAGCAGTTCTTC.

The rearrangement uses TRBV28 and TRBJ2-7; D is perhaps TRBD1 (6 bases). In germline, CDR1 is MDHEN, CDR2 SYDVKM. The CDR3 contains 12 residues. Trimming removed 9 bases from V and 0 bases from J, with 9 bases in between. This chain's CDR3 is CASQGISYEQYF. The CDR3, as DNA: TGTGCCAGTCAGGGGATCTCCTACGAGCAGTACTTC.

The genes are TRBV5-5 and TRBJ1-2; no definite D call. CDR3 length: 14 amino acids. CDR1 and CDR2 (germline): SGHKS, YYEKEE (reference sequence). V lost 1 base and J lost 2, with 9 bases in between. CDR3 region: CASSLQPVNYGYTF. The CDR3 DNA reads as TGTGCCAGCAGCTTGCAACCAGTCAACTATGGCTACACCTTC.

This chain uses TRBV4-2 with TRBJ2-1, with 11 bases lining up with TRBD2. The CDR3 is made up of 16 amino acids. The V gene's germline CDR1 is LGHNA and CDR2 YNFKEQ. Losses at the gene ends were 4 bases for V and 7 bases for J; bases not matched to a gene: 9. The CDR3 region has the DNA TGTGCCAGCAGCCGAAAACTAGCGGGAGCAGGTAATGAGCAGTTCTTC. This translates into CASSRKLAGAGNEQFF.

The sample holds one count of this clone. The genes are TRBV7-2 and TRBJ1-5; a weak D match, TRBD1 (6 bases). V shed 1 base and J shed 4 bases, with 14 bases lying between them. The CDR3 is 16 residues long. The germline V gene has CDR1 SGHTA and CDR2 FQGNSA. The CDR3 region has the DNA TGTGCCAGCAGCTTAGGGGGAGGGACACTTAATCAGCCCCAGCATTTT. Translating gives CASSLGGGTLNQPQHF.

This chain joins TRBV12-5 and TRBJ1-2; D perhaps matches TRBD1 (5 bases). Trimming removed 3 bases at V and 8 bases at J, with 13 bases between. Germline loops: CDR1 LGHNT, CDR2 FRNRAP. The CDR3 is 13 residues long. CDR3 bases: TGTGCTAGTGGTTTTGGGGGTTCACGAGGCTACACCTTC. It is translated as CASGFGGSRGYTF.

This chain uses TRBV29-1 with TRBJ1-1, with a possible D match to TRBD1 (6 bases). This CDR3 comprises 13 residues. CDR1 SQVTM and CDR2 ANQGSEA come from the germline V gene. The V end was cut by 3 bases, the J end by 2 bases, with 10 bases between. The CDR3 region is CSVERGRNTEAFF. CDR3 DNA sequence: TGCAGCGTTGAGAGGGGGAGAAACACTGAAGCTTTCTTT. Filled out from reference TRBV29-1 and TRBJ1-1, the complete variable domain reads SAVISQKPSRDICQRGTSLTIQCQVDSQVTMMFWYRQQPGQSLTLIATANQGSEATYESGFVIDKFPISRPNLTFSTLTVSNMSPEDSSIYLCSVERGRNTEAFFGQGTRLTVV.

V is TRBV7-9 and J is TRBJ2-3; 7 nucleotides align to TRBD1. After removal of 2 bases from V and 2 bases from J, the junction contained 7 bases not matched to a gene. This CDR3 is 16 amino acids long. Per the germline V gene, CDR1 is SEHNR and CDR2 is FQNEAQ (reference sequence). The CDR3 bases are TGTGCCAGCAGCTTAAGACAGGGAGTATCCACAGATACGCAGTATTTT. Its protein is CASSLRQGVSTDTQYF.

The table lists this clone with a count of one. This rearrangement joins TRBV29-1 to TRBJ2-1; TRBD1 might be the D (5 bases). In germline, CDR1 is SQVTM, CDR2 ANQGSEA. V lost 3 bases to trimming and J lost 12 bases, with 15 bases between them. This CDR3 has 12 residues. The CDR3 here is CSVEIQGWVQFF. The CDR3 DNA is TGCAGCGTTGAGATCCAGGGATGGGTGCAGTTCTTC.

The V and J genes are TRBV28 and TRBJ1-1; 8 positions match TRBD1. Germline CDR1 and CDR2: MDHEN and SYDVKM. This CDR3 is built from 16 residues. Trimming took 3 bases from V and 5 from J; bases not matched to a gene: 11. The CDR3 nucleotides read TGTGCCAGCAGTTTCCCCCATCGGACAGGGTTTACTGAAGCTTTCTTT. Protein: CASSFPHRTGFTEAFF.

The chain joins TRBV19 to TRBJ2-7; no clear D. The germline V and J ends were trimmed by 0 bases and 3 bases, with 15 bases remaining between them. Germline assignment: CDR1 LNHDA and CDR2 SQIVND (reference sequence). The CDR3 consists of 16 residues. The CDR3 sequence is CASSIDRWDPFYEQYF. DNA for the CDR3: TGTGCCAGTAGTATAGATCGGTGGGATCCATTCTACGAGCAGTACTTC. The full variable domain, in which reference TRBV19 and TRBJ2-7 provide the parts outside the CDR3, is DGGITQSPKYLFRKEGQNVTLSCEQNLNHDAMYWYRQDPGQGLRLIYYSQIVNDFQKGDIAEGYSVSREKKESFPLTVTSAQKNPTAFYLCASSIDRWDPFYEQYFGPGTRLTVT.

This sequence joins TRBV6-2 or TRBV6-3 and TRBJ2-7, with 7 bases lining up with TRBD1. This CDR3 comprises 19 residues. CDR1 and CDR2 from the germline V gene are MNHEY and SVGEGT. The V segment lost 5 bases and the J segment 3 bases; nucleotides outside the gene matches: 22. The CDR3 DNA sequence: TGTGCCAGCAGTCAACGGTGGACCTGGGGGCAGGGGGTAAGCTACGAGCAGTACTTC. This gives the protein CASSQRWTWGQGVSYEQYF.

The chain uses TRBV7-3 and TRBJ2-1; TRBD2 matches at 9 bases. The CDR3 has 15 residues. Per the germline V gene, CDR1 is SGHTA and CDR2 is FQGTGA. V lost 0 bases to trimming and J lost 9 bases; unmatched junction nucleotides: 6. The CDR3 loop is CASSLTPSGMIEQFF. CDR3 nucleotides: TGTGCCAGCAGCTTAACGCCTAGCGGGATGATTGAGCAGTTCTTC.

CDR3 residues: CASSLQGSNTGELFF. The CDR3 DNA is TGTGCCAGCAGCTTACAGGGGAGTAACACCGGGGAGCTGTTTTTT. The chain links TRBV5-5 to TRBJ2-2; 7 bases align to TRBD1. This CDR3 region has 15 residues. Germline CDR1 reads SGHKS; CDR2 reads YYEKEE (reference sequence). Trimming at V came to 2 bases and at J to 2 bases, leaving 3 bases not matched to a gene. Full variable domain (missing parts from reference TRBV5-5 and TRBJ2-2): DAGVTQSPTHLIKTRGQQVTLRCSPISGHKSVSWYQQVLGQGPQFIFQYYEKEERGRGNFPDRFSARQFPNYSSELNVNALLLGDSALYLCASSLQGSNTGELFFGEGSRLTVL.

The CDR3 here is CASSQVFLGWGPQPQHF. CDR3 DNA sequence: TGCGCCAGCAGCCAAGTATTTTTGGGTTGGGGGCCTCAGCCCCAGCATTTT. The rearrangement joins TRBV4-1 to TRBJ1-5; D may be TRBD1 (6 bases). Trimming cost V 1 base and J 6 bases, with 19 bases left between them. The CDR3 is made up of 17 amino acids. The germline V gene has CDR1 MGHRA and CDR2 YSYEKL.